This TCR beta chain was sequenced for a study of T cells in localized non-small cell lung cancer. Sequencing used immunoSEQ multiplex PCR; TCRdb keeps in-frame clones, though not all of them. The sample shows almost 35,000 clones, roughly 93% of them seen only once. CDR1 GTSNPN and CDR2 SVGIG come from the germline V gene (reference sequence). V was pared by 6 bases and J by 4 bases, with 13 bases between. This CDR3 is 13 amino acids long. The TCR comes from a female donor over 55 with stage I lung adenocarcinoma. The sequencing used peripheral blood, collected before any cancer treatment. The V call is TRBV30, the J call TRBJ1-5; D is uncertain. The CDR3 sequence: CACALDSNQPQHF. CDR3 in DNA: TGTGCCTGTGCGTTGGACTCAAATCAGCCCCAGCATTTT.